This TCR beta chain emerged from a study of cytomegalovirus exposure and HLA in healthy donors. About the study: 81% of a few hundred genotyped donors fell in the Caucasian-associated ancestry cluster.

PCR was performed using 60 Vbeta and 13 Jbeta primers. Produced via immunoSEQ multiplex PCR; TCRdb's table is partial and in-frame only. The table has more than 90,000 clones, approximately 60% seen once; the top ten hold more than 5%. This CDR3 spans 16 amino acids. Germline V lookup: CDR1 SQVTM, CDR2 ANQGSEA. V trimming: 6 bases; J trimming: 6 bases; junction bases outside the gene matches: 16. Sequenced: PBMCs. This receptor was identified in a boy aged 5-17 years in good health and CMV-seropositive. This chain joins TRBV29-1 and TRBJ2-7; 11 nucleotides agree with TRBD1. The DNA for the CDR3 is TGCAGCGTGACGGATTCGACCGGGACAGGGGGAAGCGAGCAGTACTTC. Amino acid sequence: CSVTDSTGTGGSEQYF.